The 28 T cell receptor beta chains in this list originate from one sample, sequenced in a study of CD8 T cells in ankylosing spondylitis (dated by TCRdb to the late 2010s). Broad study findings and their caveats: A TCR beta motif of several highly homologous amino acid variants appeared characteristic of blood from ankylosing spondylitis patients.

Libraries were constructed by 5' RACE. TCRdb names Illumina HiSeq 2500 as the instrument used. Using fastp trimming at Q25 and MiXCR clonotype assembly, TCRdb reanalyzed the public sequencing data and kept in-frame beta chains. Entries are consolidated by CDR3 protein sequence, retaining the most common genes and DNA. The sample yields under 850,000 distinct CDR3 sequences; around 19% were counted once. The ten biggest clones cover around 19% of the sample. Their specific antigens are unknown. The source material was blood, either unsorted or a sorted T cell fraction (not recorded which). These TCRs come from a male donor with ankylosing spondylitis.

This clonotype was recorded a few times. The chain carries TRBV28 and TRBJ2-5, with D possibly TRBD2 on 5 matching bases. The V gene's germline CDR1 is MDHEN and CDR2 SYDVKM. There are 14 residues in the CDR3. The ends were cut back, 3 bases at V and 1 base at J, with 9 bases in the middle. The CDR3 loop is CASSFQDFQETQYF. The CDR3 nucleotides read TGTGCCAGCAGTTTCCAGGACTTCCAAGAGACCCAGTACTTC.

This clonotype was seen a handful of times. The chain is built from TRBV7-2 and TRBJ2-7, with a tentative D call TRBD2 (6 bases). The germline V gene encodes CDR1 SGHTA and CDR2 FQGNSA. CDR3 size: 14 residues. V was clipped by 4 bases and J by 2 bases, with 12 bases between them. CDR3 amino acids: CASSWEDTTYEQYF. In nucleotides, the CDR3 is TGTGCCAGCAGCTGGGAGGACACCACCTACGAGCAGTACTTC.

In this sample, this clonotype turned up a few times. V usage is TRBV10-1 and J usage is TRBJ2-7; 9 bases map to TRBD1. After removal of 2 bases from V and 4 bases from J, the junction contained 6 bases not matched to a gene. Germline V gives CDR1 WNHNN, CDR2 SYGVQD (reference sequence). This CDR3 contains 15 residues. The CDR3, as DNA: TGCGCCAGCAGTGAGCGGGGGACAGGGATTTACGAGCAGTACTTC. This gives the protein CASSERGTGIYEQYF.

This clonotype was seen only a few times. The CDR3 DNA sequence: TGTGCCAGCAGCCCTAACCTCGGGACTGAGAACACTGAAGCTTTCTTT. Amino acid sequence: CASSPNLGTENTEAFF. This chain connects TRBV7-9 to TRBJ1-1; D perhaps matches TRBD1 (5 bases). CDR3 length: 16 residues. The V end lost 5 bases, the J end lost 1 base, and 17 bases lay between the germline ends. Germline CDR1 reads SEHNR; CDR2 reads FQNEAQ (reference sequence). Full variable domain (outside the CDR3, taken from reference TRBV7-9 and TRBJ1-1): DTGVSQNPRHKITKRGQNVTFRCDPISEHNRLYWYRQTLGQGPEFLTYFQNEAQLEKSRLLSDRFSAERPKGSFSTLEIQRTEQGDSAMYLCASSPNLGTENTEAFFGQGTRLTVV.

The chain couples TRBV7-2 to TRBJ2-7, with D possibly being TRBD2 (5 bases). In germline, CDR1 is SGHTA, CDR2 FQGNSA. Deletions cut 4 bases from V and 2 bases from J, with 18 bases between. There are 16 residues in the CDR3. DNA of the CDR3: TGTGCCAGCAGCTCCTTGGGCGGAGCGGACCCCTACGAGCAGTACTTC. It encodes CASSSLGGADPYEQYF.

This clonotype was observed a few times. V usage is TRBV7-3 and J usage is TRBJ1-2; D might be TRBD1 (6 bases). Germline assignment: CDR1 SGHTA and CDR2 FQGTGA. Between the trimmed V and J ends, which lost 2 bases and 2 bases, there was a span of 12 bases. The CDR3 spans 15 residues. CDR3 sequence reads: CASSLGGRYNYGYTF. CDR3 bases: TGTGCCAGCAGCTTAGGGGGCAGATACAACTATGGCTACACCTTC.

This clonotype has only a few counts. The DNA of the CDR3 is TGTGCCAGCAGGGATTCGACAGGCAATCAGCCCCAGCATTTT. It yields the protein CASRDSTGNQPQHF. The V and J genes are TRBV7-9 and TRBJ1-5; the D gene is possibly TRBD1 (5 bases). Germline lookup yields CDR1 SEHNR and CDR2 FQNEAQ (reference sequence). V was pared by 6 bases and J by 2 bases, with 11 bases between. The CDR3 runs to 14 residues.

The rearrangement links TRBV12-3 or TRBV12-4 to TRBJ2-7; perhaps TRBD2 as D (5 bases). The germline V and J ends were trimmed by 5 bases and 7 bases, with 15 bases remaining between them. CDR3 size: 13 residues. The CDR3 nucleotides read TGTGCCAGCAGTCTCGGACTCTTCTTAGAGCAGTACTTC. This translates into CASSLGLFLEQYF.

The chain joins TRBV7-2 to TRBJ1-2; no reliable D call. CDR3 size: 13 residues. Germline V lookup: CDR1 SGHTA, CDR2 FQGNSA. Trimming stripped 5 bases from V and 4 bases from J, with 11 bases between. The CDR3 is CASSPVGSYGYTF. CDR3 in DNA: TGTGCCAGCAGCCCCGTGGGGTCCTATGGCTACACCTTC.

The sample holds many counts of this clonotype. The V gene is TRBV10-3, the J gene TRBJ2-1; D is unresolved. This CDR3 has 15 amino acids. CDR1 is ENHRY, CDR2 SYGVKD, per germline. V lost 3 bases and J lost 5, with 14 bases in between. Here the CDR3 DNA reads TGTGCCATCAGTGACCAGGCGAAGGGTGACAATGAGCAGTTCTTC. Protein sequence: CAISDQAKGDNEQFF.

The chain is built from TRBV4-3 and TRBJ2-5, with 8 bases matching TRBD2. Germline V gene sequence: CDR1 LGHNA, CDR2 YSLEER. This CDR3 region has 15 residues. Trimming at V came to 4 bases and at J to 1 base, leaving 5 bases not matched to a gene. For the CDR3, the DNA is TGCGCCAGCAGCCCCGGGGGGGTGGCCCAAGAGACCCAGTACTTC. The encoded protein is CASSPGGVAQETQYF.

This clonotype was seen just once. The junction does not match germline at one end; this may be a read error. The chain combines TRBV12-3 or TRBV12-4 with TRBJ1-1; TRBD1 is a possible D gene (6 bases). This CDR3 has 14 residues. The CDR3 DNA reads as TGTGCCAGCAGTCGTAAGGGGGTGAACAATGAAGCTTTCTTT. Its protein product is CASSRKGVNNEAFF.

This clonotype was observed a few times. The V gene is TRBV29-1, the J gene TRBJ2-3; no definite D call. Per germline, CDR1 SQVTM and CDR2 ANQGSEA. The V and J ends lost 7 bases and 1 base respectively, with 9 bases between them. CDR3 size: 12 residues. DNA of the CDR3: TGCAGCGCCGACGGAGGCACAGATACGCAGTATTTT. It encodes CSADGGTDTQYF.

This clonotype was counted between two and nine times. The CDR3, as DNA: TGCGCCAGCAGCCTTGATTGGGTAGGGCAGTTCTTC. The encoded protein is CASSLDWVGQFF. V and J are TRBV5-1 and TRBJ2-1; the D is unclear. Trimming cost V 4 bases and J 12 bases, with 14 bases left between them. This CDR3 region has 12 residues. Per germline, CDR1 SGHRS and CDR2 YFSETQ.

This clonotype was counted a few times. As DNA, the CDR3 is TGTGCCAGCAGTTTCCAACTCTCCTACGAGCAGTACTTC. As protein: CASSFQLSYEQYF. The V and J genes are TRBV12-3 or TRBV12-4 and TRBJ2-7; D remains ambiguous. The CDR3 loop spans 13 amino acids. V was trimmed by 3 bases and J by 0 bases, leaving 6 bases between them.

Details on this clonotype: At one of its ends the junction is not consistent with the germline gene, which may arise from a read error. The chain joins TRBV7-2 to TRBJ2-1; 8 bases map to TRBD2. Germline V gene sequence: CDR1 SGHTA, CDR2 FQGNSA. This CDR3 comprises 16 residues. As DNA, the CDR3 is TGTGCCAGCAGCTTTCAAGGCGGGGGGACCTACAACGAGCAGTTCTTC. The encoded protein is CASSFQGGGTYNEQFF. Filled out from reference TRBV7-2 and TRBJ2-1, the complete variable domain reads GAGVSQSPSNKVTEKGKDVELRCDPISGHTALYWYRQSLGQGLEFLIYFQGNSAPDKSGLPSDRFSAERTGGSVSTLTIQRTQQEDSAVYLCASSFQGGGTYNEQFFGPGTRLTVL.

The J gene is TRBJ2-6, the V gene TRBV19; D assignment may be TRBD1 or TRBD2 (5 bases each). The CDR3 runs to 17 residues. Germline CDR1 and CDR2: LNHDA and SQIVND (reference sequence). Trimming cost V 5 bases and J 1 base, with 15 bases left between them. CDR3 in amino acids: CASSFQAGASGANVLTF. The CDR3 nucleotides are TGTGCCAGTAGTTTCCAGGCCGGGGCGTCTGGGGCCAACGTCCTGACTTTC.

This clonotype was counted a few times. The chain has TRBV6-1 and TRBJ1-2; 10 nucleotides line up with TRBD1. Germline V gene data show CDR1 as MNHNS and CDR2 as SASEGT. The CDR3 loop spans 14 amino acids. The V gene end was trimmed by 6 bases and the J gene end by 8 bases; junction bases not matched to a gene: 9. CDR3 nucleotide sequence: TGTGCCAGCAGCTCCGCTGGACAGGGGGGAGGCTACACCTTC. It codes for CASSSAGQGGGYTF.

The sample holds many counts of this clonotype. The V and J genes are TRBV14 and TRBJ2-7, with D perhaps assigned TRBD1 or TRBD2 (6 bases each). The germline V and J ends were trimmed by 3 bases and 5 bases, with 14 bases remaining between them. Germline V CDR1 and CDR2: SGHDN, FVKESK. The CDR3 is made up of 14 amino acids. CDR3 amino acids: CASSHDQGRNEQYF. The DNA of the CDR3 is TGTGCCAGCAGCCATGATCAGGGGAGGAACGAGCAGTACTTC.

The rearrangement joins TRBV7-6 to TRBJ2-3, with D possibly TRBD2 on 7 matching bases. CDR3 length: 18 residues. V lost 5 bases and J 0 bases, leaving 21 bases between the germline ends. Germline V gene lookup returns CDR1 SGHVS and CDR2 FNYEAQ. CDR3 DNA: TGTGCCAGCAGCCCCCTTAGGGGGGGTGGGGCTAGCACAGATACGCAGTATTTT. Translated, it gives CASSPLRGGGASTDTQYF.

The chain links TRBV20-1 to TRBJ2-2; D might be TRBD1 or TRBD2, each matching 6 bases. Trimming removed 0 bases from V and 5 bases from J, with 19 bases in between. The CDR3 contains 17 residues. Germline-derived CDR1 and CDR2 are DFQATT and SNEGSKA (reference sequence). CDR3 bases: TGCAGTGCTAGAGATAGAAGTTCGGGGGCAGGTACCGGGGAGCTGTTTTTT. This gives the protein CSARDRSSGAGTGELFF.

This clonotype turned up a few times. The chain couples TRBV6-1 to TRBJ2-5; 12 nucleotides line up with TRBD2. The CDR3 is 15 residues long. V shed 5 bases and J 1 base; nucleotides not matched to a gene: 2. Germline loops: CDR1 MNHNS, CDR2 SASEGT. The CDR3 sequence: CASSRLAGVQETQYF. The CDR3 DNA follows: TGTGCCAGCAGTCGACTAGCGGGGGTCCAAGAGACCCAGTACTTC.

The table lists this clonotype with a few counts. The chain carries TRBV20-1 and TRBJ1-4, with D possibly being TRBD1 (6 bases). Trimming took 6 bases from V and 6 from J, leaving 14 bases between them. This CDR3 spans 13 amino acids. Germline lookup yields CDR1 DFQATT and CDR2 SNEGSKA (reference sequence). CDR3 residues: CSAEGGEDEKLFF. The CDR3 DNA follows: TGCAGTGCCGAGGGGGGGGAGGATGAAAAACTGTTTTTT.

DNA of the CDR3: TGTGCCAGCACCCAGACAGGGGTTAATAGCTACACCTTC. Translating gives CASTQTGVNSYTF. The J gene is TRBJ1-2, the V gene TRBV11-2; 8 bases align to TRBD1. CDR3 length equals 13 residues. Losses at the gene ends were 7 bases for V and 9 bases for J; bases not matched to a gene: 10. Germline V gene data show CDR1 as SGHAT and CDR2 as FQNNGV.

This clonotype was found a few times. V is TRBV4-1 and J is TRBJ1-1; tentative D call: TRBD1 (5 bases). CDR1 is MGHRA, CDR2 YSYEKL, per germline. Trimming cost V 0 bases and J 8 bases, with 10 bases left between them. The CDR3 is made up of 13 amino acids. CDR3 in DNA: TGCGCCAGCAGCCAAGACAGGGCGGAGGAAGCTTTCTTT. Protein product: CASSQDRAEEAFF.

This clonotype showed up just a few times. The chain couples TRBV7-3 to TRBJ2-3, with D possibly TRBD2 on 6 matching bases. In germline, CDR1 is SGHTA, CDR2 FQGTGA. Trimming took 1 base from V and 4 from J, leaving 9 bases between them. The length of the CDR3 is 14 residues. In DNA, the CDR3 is TGTGCCAGCAGCTTAAAGCCGGGGGCAGATACGCAGTATTTT. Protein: CASSLKPGADTQYF.

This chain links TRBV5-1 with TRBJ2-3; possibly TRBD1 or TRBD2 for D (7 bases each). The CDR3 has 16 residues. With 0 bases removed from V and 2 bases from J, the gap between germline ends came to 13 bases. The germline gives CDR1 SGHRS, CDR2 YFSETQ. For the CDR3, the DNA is TGCGCCAGCAGCTTGGCCCAGGGGGACTACACAGATACGCAGTATTTT. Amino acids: CASSLAQGDYTDTQYF.

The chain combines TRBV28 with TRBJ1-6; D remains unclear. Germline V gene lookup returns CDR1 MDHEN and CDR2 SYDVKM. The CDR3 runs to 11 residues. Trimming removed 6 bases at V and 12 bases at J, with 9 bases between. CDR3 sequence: CASSDDKPLHF. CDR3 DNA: TGTGCCAGCAGCGACGATAAACCCCTCCACTTT.